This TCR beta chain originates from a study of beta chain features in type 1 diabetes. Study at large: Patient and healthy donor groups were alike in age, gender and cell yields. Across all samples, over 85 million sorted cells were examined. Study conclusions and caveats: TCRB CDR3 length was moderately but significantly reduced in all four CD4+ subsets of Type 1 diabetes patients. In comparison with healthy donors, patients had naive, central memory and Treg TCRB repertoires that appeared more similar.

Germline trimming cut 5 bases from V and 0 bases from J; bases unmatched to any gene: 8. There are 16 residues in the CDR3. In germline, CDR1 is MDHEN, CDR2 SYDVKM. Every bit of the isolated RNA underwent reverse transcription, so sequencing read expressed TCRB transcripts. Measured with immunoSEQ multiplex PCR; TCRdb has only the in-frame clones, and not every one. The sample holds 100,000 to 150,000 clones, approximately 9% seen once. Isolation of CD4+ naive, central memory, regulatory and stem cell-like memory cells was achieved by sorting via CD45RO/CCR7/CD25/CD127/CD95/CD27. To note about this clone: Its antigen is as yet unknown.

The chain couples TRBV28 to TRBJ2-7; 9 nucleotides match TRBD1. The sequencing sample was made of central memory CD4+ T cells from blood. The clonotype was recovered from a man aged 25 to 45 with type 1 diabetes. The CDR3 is CASSPPWTGVSYEQYF. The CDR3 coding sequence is TGTGCCAGCAGTCCCCCATGGACAGGGGTCTCCTACGAGCAGTACTTC.